A selection of T cell receptor beta chains follows, all from one sample in a study of cytomegalovirus exposure and HLA in healthy donors. The method was immunoSEQ multiplex PCR; TCRdb's version includes in-frame clones alone and lacks a portion of them. Of 100,000 to 150,000 clones in the sample, 90% to 95% are singletons; the top ten hold 1% to 1.5%. Sequenced material: PBMCs. Receptors originate from a woman in her late teens or twenties in good health and CMV-seronegative. The CDR3 runs from the conserved cysteine through the conserved F or W. The D gene is left open where the match is weak.

D gene: -; J gene: TRBJ2-6; V gene: TRBV5-1; CDR3 protein: CASSAQDSGANVLTF; CDR3 DNA: TGCGCCAGCAGCGCGCAGGATTCTGGGGCCAACGTCCTGACTTTC
D gene: TRBD2; J gene: TRBJ2-3; V gene: TRBV5-1; CDR3 protein: CASSYSGGGLTDTQYF; CDR3 DNA: TGCGCCAGCAGCTACTCCGGCGGGGGACTCACAGATACGCAGTATTTT
D gene: -; J gene: TRBJ1-2; V gene: TRBV6-5; CDR3 protein: CASSYSFRDYGYTF; CDR3 DNA: TGTGCCAGCAGTTACTCGTTCAGGGACTATGGCTACACCTTC
D gene: -; J gene: TRBJ2-7; V gene: TRBV6-5; CDR3 protein: CASSTSSERYEQYF; CDR3 DNA: TGTGCCAGCTCAACGTCTAGTGAGCGATACGAGCAGTACTTC
D gene: TRBD1; J gene: TRBJ2-7; V gene: TRBV6-6; CDR3 protein: CASRPAQGPYEQYF; CDR3 DNA: TGTGCCAGCAGGCCTGCACAGGGGCCCTACGAGCAGTACTTC
D gene: TRBD1; J gene: TRBJ2-2; V gene: TRBV7-9; CDR3 protein: CASSSKDRWGTGELFF; CDR3 DNA: TGTGCCAGCAGCTCAAAGGACAGGTGGGGGACCGGGGAGCTGTTTTTT
D gene: -; J gene: TRBJ2-7; V gene: TRBV28; CDR3 protein: CASSLSRTGSYEQYF; CDR3 DNA: TGTGCCAGCAGTTTATCGAGGACGGGATCCTACGAGCAGTACTTC
D gene: TRBD1; J gene: TRBJ2-1; V gene: TRBV4-1; CDR3 protein: CASSRITGTAGWDEQFF; CDR3 DNA: TGCGCCAGCAGCCGGATCACCGGGACAGCCGGTTGGGATGAGCAGTTCTTC
D gene: -; J gene: TRBJ2-5; V gene: TRBV2; CDR3 protein: CASSVGGGASETQYF; CDR3 DNA: TGTGCCAGCAGTGTAGGTGGGGGGGCATCAGAGACCCAGTACTTC
D gene: -; J gene: TRBJ2-2; V gene: TRBV28; CDR3 protein: CASSPGATGELFF; CDR3 DNA: TGTGCCAGCAGTCCAGGGGCCACCGGGGAGCTGTTTTTT
D gene: -; J gene: TRBJ1-2; V gene: TRBV7-7; CDR3 protein: CASRSWVRGTWGYTF; CDR3 DNA: TGTGCCAGCAGATCTTGGGTGCGGGGAACTTGGGGCTACACCTTC
D gene: TRBD2; J gene: TRBJ2-7; V gene: TRBV28; CDR3 protein: CASSPLVTSGSDEQYF; CDR3 DNA: TGTGCCAGCTCCCCCCTGGTGACTAGCGGGAGCGACGAGCAGTACTTC
D gene: -; J gene: TRBJ2-1; V gene: TRBV2; CDR3 protein: CASSEGPGIYNEQFF; CDR3 DNA: TGTGCCAGCAGTGAAGGGCCAGGGATCTACAATGAGCAGTTCTTC